This passage covers 29 T cell receptor beta chains from one sample sequenced in a study of CD8 T cells in ankylosing spondylitis. A single record per CDR3 protein comes from TCRdb applying MiXCR to the 5' RACE reads. The sample comprises a few hundred thousand distinct CDR3 sequences, 10% of which are singletons, and less than 25% rests with the top ten. Specimen: blood, either unsorted or a sorted T cell fraction (not recorded which). These receptors all stem from a male donor with ankylosing spondylitis or in good health (not recorded which).

This clonotype was detected ten times or more. The V call is TRBV5-1, the J call TRBJ1-1, with no clear D. Germline CDR1 reads SGHRS; CDR2 reads YFSETQ. The CDR3 consists of 14 residues. V dropped 0 bases and J dropped 1 base, with 7 bases sitting between them. The CDR3 is CASSLDLENTEAFF. DNA for the CDR3: TGCGCCAGCAGCTTGGACCTGGAGAACACTGAAGCTTTCTTT.

This clonotype has a count of ten or more. The chain couples TRBV5-1 to TRBJ2-5; 8 bases fit TRBD2. The V segment lost 2 bases and the J segment 4 bases; nucleotides outside the gene matches: 7. The CDR3 loop spans 15 amino acids. CDR1 SGHRS and CDR2 YFSETQ come from the germline V gene. DNA for the CDR3: TGCGCCAGCAGCTTTAGCGGGGTTAAAGGAGAGACCCAGTACTTC. It is translated as CASSFSGVKGETQYF.

This clonotype was picked up a small number of times. The V and J genes are TRBV7-9 and TRBJ1-1; D gene unclear. The V gene lost 5 bases and the J gene lost 0 bases, with 10 bases spanning the gap. The germline CDR1 and CDR2 sequences are SEHNR and FQNEAQ (reference sequence). The CDR3 is 14 residues long. The DNA of the CDR3 is TGTGCCAGCAGCCCCGGGCCTTTGAACACTGAAGCTTTCTTT. As protein: CASSPGPLNTEAFF. Drawing the rest from reference TRBV7-9 and TRBJ1-1, the complete variable domain is DTGVSQNPRHKITKRGQNVTFRCDPISEHNRLYWYRQTLGQGPEFLTYFQNEAQLEKSRLLSDRFSAERPKGSFSTLEIQRTEQGDSAMYLCASSPGPLNTEAFFGQGTRLTVV.

This clonotype was observed at least ten times. The chain carries TRBV10-3 and TRBJ2-3; TRBD2 matches 8 bases. CDR3 length equals 15 residues. The V gene end was trimmed by 7 bases and the J gene end by 4 bases; junction bases not matched to a gene: 10. In germline, CDR1 is ENHRY, CDR2 SYGVKD. The chain's CDR3 is CAIMSAGGLPDTQYF. The CDR3 DNA reads as TGTGCCATCATGAGCGCGGGGGGTCTTCCAGATACGCAGTATTTT.

The chain recombines TRBV7-2 with TRBJ2-5, with 10 bases fitting TRBD2. Germline CDR1 is SGHTA and CDR2 is FQGNSA. There are 17 residues in the CDR3. Trimming at V came to 4 bases and at J to 8 bases, leaving 16 bases not matched to a gene. In DNA form, the CDR3 reads TGTGCCAGCAGCTCAACCGGGGCTAGCGGGGGCCTCGGAACCCAGTACTTC. Protein product: CASSSTGASGGLGTQYF.

The rearrangement joins TRBV5-6 to TRBJ1-5; 10 nucleotides agree with TRBD1. This CDR3 is 17 amino acids long. Germline V gives CDR1 SGHDT, CDR2 YYEEEE. J lost 1 base, V lost 4 bases, and 8 bases had no gene match. In DNA, the CDR3 is TGTGCCAGCAGCCTGACAGGGGGCCCTCCGAGCAATCAGCCCCAGCATTTT. It encodes CASSLTGGPPSNQPQHF.

This clonotype was detected ten times or more. The chain is built from TRBV7-9 and TRBJ1-1; 7 bases are shared with TRBD1. The CDR3 is 13 residues long. V dropped 1 base and J dropped 7; count of bases not matched to a gene: 3. Germline assignment: CDR1 SEHNR and CDR2 FQNEAQ (reference sequence). The CDR3 protein is CASSLVGQDEAFF. CDR3 coding DNA: TGTGCCAGCAGCTTAGTAGGACAGGATGAAGCTTTCTTT.

At least ten counts were recorded for this clonotype. This sequence joins TRBV10-3 and TRBJ1-2; unclear D gene. Trimming took off 0 bases at V and 4 bases at J, with 6 bases between the two ends. From germline, CDR1 is ENHRY and CDR2 SYGVKD. This CDR3 is 13 amino acids long. CDR3: CAISESGTYGYTF. The CDR3 region has the DNA TGTGCCATCAGTGAGTCGGGCACCTATGGCTACACCTTC.

This chain uses TRBV12-3 or TRBV12-4 with TRBJ1-1; 9 bases are shared with TRBD1. This CDR3 contains 13 residues. Germline trimming cut 8 bases from V and 4 bases from J; bases unmatched to any gene: 5. The CDR3: CASRDRGGTEAFF. In nucleotides, the CDR3 is TGTGCCAGCCGAGACAGGGGGGGCACTGAAGCTTTCTTT.

At least ten counts were recorded for this clonotype. The CDR3 DNA reads as TGCAGTGCTACCCCTAGCGGGGGGATAGATACGCAGTATTTT. Translating it yields CSATPSGGIDTQYF. The chain links TRBV20-1 to TRBJ2-3; 11 nucleotides line up with TRBD2. From germline, CDR1 is DFQATT and CDR2 SNEGSKA (reference sequence). V trimming: 4 bases; J trimming: 5 bases; junction bases outside the gene matches: 5. This CDR3 is 14 amino acids long.

The V and J genes are TRBV20-1 and TRBJ1-5, with TRBD1 matching 10 bases. The CDR3 spans 17 residues. V was clipped by 0 bases and J by 0 bases; unmatched bases: 5. Per germline, CDR1 DFQATT and CDR2 SNEGSKA (reference sequence). This chain's CDR3 is CSARDETGGYSNQPQHF. Here the CDR3 DNA reads TGCAGTGCTAGAGATGAGACAGGGGGCTATAGCAATCAGCCCCAGCATTTT.

In its sample, this clonotype was seen many times. CDR3 sequence reads: CASSHREPGAQYF. CDR3 sequence (DNA): TGTGCCAGCAGCCACAGGGAACCCGGGGCCCAGTACTTC. The gene calls are TRBV5-5 and TRBJ2-5; possibly TRBD1 for D (6 bases). Germline CDR1 and CDR2: SGHKS and YYEKEE (reference sequence). The V end was cut by 4 bases, the J end by 9 bases, with 16 bases between. This CDR3 is built from 13 residues.

This clonotype was seen at least ten times. The chain joins TRBV24-1 to TRBJ2-2; no firm D call. V dropped 6 bases and J dropped 4 bases, with 8 bases sitting between them. CDR1 and CDR2 (germline): KGHDR, SFDVKD. The CDR3 is 13 residues long. In DNA, the CDR3 is TGTGCCACCAGTTGGTCCAGCACCGGGGAGCTGTTTTTT. The encoded protein is CATSWSSTGELFF.

In its sample, this clonotype was seen many times. The chain recombines TRBV27 with TRBJ2-1, with TRBD2 matching over 12 bases. The CDR3 totals 15 residues. V dropped 4 bases and J dropped 4; count of bases not matched to a gene: 2. Germline V lookup: CDR1 MNHEY, CDR2 SMNVEV (reference sequence). CDR3 in DNA: TGTGCCAGCAGTTACACTAGCGGGGGGTACAATGAGCAGTTCTTC. Translated, it gives CASSYTSGGYNEQFF.

This clonotype came up many times. The chain employs TRBV7-9 and TRBJ1-4, with D unclear. V was pared by 4 bases and J by 0 bases, with 9 bases between. The CDR3 runs 15 residues. CDR1 is SEHNR, CDR2 FQNEAQ, per germline (reference sequence). The CDR3 sequence: CASSSTASTNEKLFF. CDR3 in DNA: TGTGCCAGCAGCTCAACAGCCTCAACTAATGAAAAACTGTTTTTT.

V usage is TRBV7-2 and J usage is TRBJ2-7, with a weak D call TRBD1 (6 bases). V was shortened by 1 base and J by 0 bases, with 10 bases between the two germline ends. This CDR3 is built from 15 residues. The germline V gene has CDR1 SGHTA and CDR2 FQGNSA. Written as DNA, the CDR3 is TGTGCCAGCAGCTTAGAGGGGACACCCTCCTACGAGCAGTACTTC. Translating it yields CASSLEGTPSYEQYF.

This rearrangement joins TRBV12-3 or TRBV12-4 to TRBJ2-3, with a weak D call TRBD1 (5 bases). The CDR3 loop spans 15 amino acids. The V end lost 6 bases, the J end lost 0 bases, and 13 bases lay between the germline ends. The CDR3 DNA reads as TGTGCCAGCAGGGGGCCTGGGCGGAGCACAGATACGCAGTATTTT. Amino acid sequence: CASRGPGRSTDTQYF.

This clonotype was seen ten or more times. This chain uses TRBV28 with TRBJ2-2; 11 positions agree with TRBD1. Germline trimming cut 6 bases from V and 7 bases from J; bases unmatched to any gene: 10. This CDR3 has 16 amino acids. Germline V gives CDR1 MDHEN, CDR2 SYDVKM. CDR3 DNA sequence: TGTGCCAGCAGCTACCGGGACAGGGGGTTTGGCGGGGAGCTGTTTTTT. Its translation: CASSYRDRGFGGELFF.

This clonotype was seen at least ten times. The chain recombines TRBV20-1 with TRBJ1-1, with 8 bases that match TRBD1. With V trimmed by 5 bases and J by 4 bases, 9 bases remained unmatched. The length of the CDR3 is 14 residues. The germline gives CDR1 DFQATT, CDR2 SNEGSKA (reference sequence). The DNA of the CDR3 is TGCAGTGCTGAGAAAATACAGGGGGTCACTGAAGCTTTCTTT. As protein: CSAEKIQGVTEAFF.

The chain uses TRBV2 and TRBJ2-3, with D possibly TRBD2 on 6 matching bases. The CDR3 totals 13 residues. V was pared by 7 bases and J by 1 base, with 9 bases between. The germline V gene has CDR1 SNHLY and CDR2 FYNNEI. In nucleotides, the CDR3 is TGTGCCAGCACCAGGGAGGGCACAGATACGCAGTATTTT. Translation gives CASTREGTDTQYF. Full variable domain (missing parts from reference TRBV2 and TRBJ2-3): EPEVTQTPSHQVTQMGQEVILRCVPISNHLYFYWYRQILGQKVEFLVSFYNNEISEKSEIFDDQFSVERPDGSNFTLKIRSTKLEDSAMYFCASTREGTDTQYFGPGTRLTVL.

This clonotype was observed a handful of times. The chain carries TRBV5-6 and TRBJ2-7, with D possibly matching TRBD1 (6 bases). There are 15 residues in the CDR3. V shed 5 bases and J shed 3 bases, with 18 bases lying between them. The germline V gene encodes CDR1 SGHDT and CDR2 YYEEEE. The DNA of the CDR3 is TGTGCCAGCAGGGCCGGGACAAGTGGATTCTACGAGCAGTACTTC. Translation gives CASRAGTSGFYEQYF.

This clonotype was counted a few times. The genes are TRBV5-1 and TRBJ1-1; D ambiguous. Trimming took 0 bases from V and 0 from J, leaving 9 bases between them. The CDR3 runs to 15 residues. In germline, CDR1 is SGHRS, CDR2 YFSETQ. The CDR3 DNA reads TGCGCCAGCAGCTTGGATCCGCAGGTGAACACTGAAGCTTTCTTT. Amino acid sequence: CASSLDPQVNTEAFF.

This clonotype appeared a few times. V usage is TRBV29-1 and J usage is TRBJ2-5; the match to TRBD1 covers 7 bases. The CDR3 is 13 residues long. Germline V gene sequence: CDR1 SQVTM, CDR2 ANQGSEA. Unmatched junction bases numbered 3, after V lost 2 bases and J lost 3 bases. In DNA form, the CDR3 reads TGCAGCGTTGAATCGCAGGGGGAAGAGACCCAGTACTTC. Protein: CSVESQGEETQYF.

This clonotype has only a few counts. The chain joins TRBV12-3 or TRBV12-4 to TRBJ2-7; tentative D call: TRBD2 (5 bases). V dropped 3 bases and J dropped 0 bases, with 18 bases sitting between them. The CDR3 is 17 residues long. The CDR3 sequence is CASSFGNPISSSYEQYF. The CDR3 region has the DNA TGTGCCAGCAGTTTCGGGAACCCGATTTCTAGCTCCTACGAGCAGTACTTC.

This clonotype was recorded at least ten times. The CDR3: CASSPRRDQPQHF. Written as DNA, the CDR3 is TGTGCCAGCAGCCCTCGACGGGATCAGCCCCAGCATTTT. This chain connects TRBV6-1 to TRBJ1-5; D is ambiguous. Germline CDR1 reads MNHNS; CDR2 reads SASEGT. The CDR3 runs 13 residues. Trimming stripped 6 bases from V and 5 bases from J, with 11 bases between.

This clonotype was recorded many times. The chain uses TRBV7-2 and TRBJ1-6; TRBD1 is a possible D gene (5 bases). Trimming cost V 6 bases and J 8 bases, with 14 bases left between them. Germline CDR1 and CDR2: SGHTA and FQGNSA. The CDR3 runs to 14 residues. In nucleotides, the CDR3 is TGTGCCAGCAGTTGGGGACGTAAGGATTCACCCCTCCACTTT. Its translation is CASSWGRKDSPLHF.

This clonotype was counted many times. This chain joins TRBV20-1 and TRBJ2-2; no firm D call. Germline V gives CDR1 DFQATT, CDR2 SNEGSKA (reference sequence). Trimming took 3 bases from V and 4 from J, leaving 3 bases between them. The CDR3 loop spans 11 amino acids. CDR3: CSASPTGELFF. In nucleotides, the CDR3 is TGCAGTGCTAGCCCCACCGGGGAGCTGTTTTTT.

This clonotype was found many times. The J gene is TRBJ2-2, the V gene TRBV7-9, with TRBD2 as a possible D gene (5 bases). This CDR3 spans 14 amino acids. CDR1 and CDR2 from the germline V gene are SEHNR and FQNEAQ (reference sequence). V gave up 4 bases and J gave up 4 bases, with 10 bases separating them. The DNA for the CDR3 is TGTGCCAGCAGCTCCCCCGCGGGCACCGGGGAGCTGTTTTTT. The encoded protein is CASSSPAGTGELFF.

This clonotype has a count of ten or more. This sequence joins TRBV20-1 and TRBJ1-2; D gene ambiguous. The CDR3 totals 13 residues. From germline, CDR1 is DFQATT and CDR2 SNEGSKA (reference sequence). The germline V and J ends were trimmed by 1 base and 6 bases, with 12 bases remaining between them. CDR3 sequence reads: CSARVAASHGYTF. Written as DNA, the CDR3 is TGCAGTGCTAGAGTGGCAGCATCCCATGGCTACACCTTC.